The source of this TCR beta chain is a study of blood T cell repertoires in COVID-19. This CDR3 contains 14 residues. The germline V gene has CDR1 SGHRS and CDR2 YFSETQ. The V gene end was trimmed by 4 bases and the J gene end by 7 bases; junction bases not matched to a gene: 6. Cohorts were assigned according to the clinical history that participants reported. Sequencing was performed with immunoSEQ multiplex PCR; in TCRdb, only in-frame clones are kept and a portion is missing. The data hold 150,000 to 200,000 clones, with approximately 80% observed a single time. The rearrangement joins TRBV5-1 to TRBJ1-2, with TRBD1 identical over 11 bases. This clonotype was obtained from a woman aged 60 to 75 who had recovered from COVID-19. The sequenced material came from PBMCs or T cells enriched from blood (not recorded which). In DNA, the CDR3 is TGCGCCAGCAGCCCCGGGACAGGGGGATTTGGCTACACCTTC. It encodes CASSPGTGGFGYTF.